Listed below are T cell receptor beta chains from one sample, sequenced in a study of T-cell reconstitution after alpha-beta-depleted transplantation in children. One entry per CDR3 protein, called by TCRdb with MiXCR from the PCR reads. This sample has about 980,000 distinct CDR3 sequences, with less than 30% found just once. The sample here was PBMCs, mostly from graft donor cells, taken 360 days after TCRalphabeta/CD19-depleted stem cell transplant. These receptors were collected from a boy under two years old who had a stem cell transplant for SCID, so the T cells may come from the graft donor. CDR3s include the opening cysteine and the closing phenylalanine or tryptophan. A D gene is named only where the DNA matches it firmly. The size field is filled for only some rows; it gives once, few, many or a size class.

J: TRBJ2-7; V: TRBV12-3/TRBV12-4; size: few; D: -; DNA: TGTGCCAGCAGCACACTTCAGGGTGAAGAGCAGTACTTC; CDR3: CASSTLQGEEQYF
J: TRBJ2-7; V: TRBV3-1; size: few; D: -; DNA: TGTGCCAGCAGCCCAATTTGGGGGCAGTACGAGCAGTACTTC; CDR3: CASSPIWGQYEQYF
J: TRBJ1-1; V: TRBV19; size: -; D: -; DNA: TGTGCCAGTAAAGGGGGGATGAACACTGAAGCTTTCTTT; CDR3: CASKGGMNTEAFF
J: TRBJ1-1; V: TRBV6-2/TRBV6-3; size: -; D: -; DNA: TGTGCCAGCAGTTACCGACCGGACAGCACTCAAGCTTTCTTT; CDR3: CASSYRPDSTQAFF
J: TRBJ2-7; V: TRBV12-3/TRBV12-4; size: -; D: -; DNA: TGTGCCAGCAGTTGTCGAGGGGAAGTGAATTACCACGAGCAGTACTTC; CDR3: CASSCRGEVNYHEQYF
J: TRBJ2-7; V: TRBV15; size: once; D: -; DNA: TGTGCCACCAGCAGAGATAATAGGGCCGGGTTGGGCTACGAGCAGTACTTC; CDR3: CATSRDNRAGLGYEQYF
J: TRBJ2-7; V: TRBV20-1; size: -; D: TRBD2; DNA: TGCAGTGCTAGAGGGACTAGCGGGGGGTTGTACGAGCAGTACTTC; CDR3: CSARGTSGGLYEQYF
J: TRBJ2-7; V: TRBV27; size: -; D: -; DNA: TGTGCCAGCAGTCCCGACAGGACCGGTAACGAGCAGTACTTC; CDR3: CASSPDRTGNEQYF
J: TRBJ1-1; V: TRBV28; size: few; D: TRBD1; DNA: TGTGCCAGCAGTTTAAGGGGTCTGAGGCAGGGGGCGCGACGCTCTGAAGCTTTCTTT; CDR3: CASSLRGLRQGARRSEAFF
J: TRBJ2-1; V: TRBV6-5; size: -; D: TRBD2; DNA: TGTGCCAGCAGTTACTCCAAACTAGCGGAAGACAATGAGCAGTTCTTC; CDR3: CASSYSKLAEDNEQFF
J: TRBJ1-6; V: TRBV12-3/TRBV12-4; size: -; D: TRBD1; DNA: TGTGCCAGCAGTCCGGACAGGGGCACTTCACCCCTCCACTTT; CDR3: CASSPDRGTSPLHF
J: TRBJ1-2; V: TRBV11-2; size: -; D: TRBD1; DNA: TGTGCCAGCAGCTCCCCTAGGACAGGGGGCAACTATGGCTACACCTTC; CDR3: CASSSPRTGGNYGYTF
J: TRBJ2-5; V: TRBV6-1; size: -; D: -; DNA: TGTGCCAGCACCTCACAAGGTGCGACTCAAGAGACCCAGTACTTC; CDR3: CASTSQGATQETQYF